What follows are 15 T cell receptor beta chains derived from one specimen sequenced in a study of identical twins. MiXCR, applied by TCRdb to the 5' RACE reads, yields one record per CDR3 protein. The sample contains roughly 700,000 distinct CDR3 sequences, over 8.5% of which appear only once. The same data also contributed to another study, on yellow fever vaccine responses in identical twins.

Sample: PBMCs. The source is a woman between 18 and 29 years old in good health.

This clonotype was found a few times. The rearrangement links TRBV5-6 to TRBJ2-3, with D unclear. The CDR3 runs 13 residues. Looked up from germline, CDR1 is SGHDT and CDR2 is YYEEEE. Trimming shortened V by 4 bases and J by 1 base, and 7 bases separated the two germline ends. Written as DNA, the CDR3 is TGTGCCAGCAGCCACAGCCGCACAGATACGCAGTATTTT. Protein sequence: CASSHSRTDTQYF.

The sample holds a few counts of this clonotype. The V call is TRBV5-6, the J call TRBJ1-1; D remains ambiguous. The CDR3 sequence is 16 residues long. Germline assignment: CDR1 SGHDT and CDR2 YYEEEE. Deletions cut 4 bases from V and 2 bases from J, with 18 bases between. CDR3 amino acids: CASSPAPGRGNTEAFF. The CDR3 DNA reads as TGTGCCAGCAGCCCGGCTCCGGGCAGAGGAAACACTGAAGCTTTCTTT. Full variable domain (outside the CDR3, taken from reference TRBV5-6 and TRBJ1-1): DAGVTQSPTHLIKTRGQQVTLRCSPKSGHDTVSWYQQALGQGPQFIFQYYEEEERQRGNFPDRFSGHQFPNYSSELNVNALLLGDSALYLCASSPAPGRGNTEAFFGQGTRLTVV.

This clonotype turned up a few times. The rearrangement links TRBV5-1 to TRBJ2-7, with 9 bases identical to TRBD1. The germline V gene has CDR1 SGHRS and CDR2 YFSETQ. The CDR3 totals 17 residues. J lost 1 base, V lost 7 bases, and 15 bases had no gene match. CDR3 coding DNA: TGCGCCAGCTCCACAGGGGGCGCAGGCAAGTGGTCCTACGAGCAGTACTTC. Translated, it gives CASSTGGAGKWSYEQYF.

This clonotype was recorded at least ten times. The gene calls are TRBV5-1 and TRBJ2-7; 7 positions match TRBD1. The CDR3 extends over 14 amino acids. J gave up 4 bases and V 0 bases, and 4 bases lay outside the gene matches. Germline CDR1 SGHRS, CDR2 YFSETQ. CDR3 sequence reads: CASSLGQGKYEQYF. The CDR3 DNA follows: TGCGCCAGCAGCTTGGGACAGGGAAAGTACGAGCAGTACTTC.

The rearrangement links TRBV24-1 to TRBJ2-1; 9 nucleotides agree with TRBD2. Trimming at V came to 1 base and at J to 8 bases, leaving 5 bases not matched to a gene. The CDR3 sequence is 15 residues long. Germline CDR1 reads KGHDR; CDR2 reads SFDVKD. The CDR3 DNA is TGTGCCACCAGTGATTTTGCTAGCGGGGTGCATGAGCAGTTCTTC. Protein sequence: CATSDFASGVHEQFF.

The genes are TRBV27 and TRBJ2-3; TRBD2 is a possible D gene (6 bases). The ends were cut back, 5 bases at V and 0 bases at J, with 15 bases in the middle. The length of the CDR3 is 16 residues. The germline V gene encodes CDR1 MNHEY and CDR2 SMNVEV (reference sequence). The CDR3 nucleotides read TGTGCCAGCAGTCCCACCCTCGGGACTAGCACAGATACGCAGTATTTT. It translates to CASSPTLGTSTDTQYF.

Here the CDR3 reads CASSRGLAGGWDEQFF. In DNA, the CDR3 is TGTGCCAGCAGCCGCGGACTAGCGGGGGGGTGGGATGAGCAGTTCTTC. J is TRBJ2-1 and V is TRBV6-2 or TRBV6-3, with 15 positions matching TRBD2. CDR1 and CDR2 (germline): MNHEY, SVGEGT. V lost 6 bases, J lost 8 bases, and 8 bases stayed unmatched. There are 16 residues in the CDR3.

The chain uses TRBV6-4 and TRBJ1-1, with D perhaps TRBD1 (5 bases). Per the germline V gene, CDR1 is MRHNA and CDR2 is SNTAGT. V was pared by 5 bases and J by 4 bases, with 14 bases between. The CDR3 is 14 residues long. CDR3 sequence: CASSPSGAVTEAFF. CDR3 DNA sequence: TGTGCCAGCAGTCCCTCCGGGGCGGTCACTGAAGCTTTCTTT.

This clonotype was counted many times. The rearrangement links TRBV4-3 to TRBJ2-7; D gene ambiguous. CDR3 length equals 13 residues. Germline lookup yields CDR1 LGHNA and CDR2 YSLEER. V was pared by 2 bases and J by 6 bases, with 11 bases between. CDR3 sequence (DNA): TGCGCCAGCAGCCAATTAAATGACGCCGAGCAGTACTTC. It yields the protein CASSQLNDAEQYF.

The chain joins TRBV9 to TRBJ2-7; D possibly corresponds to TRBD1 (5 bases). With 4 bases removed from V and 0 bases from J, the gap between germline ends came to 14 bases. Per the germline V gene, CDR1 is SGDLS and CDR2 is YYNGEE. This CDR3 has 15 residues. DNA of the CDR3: TGTGCCAGCAGCCCCCACAGGTCGCACTCCTACGAGCAGTACTTC. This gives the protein CASSPHRSHSYEQYF.

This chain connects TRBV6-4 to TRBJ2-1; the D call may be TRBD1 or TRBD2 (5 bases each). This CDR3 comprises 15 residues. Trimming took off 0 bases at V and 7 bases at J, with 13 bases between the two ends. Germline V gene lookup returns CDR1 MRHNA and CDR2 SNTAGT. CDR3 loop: CASSDSGTPPNEQFF. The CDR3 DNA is TGTGCCAGCAGTGACTCCGGGACGCCCCCGAATGAGCAGTTCTTC.

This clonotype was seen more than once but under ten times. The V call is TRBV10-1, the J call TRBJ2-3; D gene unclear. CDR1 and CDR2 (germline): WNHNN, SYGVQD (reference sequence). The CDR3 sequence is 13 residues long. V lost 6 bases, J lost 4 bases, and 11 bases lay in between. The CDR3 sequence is CASSRNMADTQYF. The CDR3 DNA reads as TGCGCCAGCAGCCGGAACATGGCAGATACGCAGTATTTT.

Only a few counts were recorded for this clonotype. The CDR3 loop reads CASSLAHGGELFF. CDR3 DNA sequence: TGTGCCAGCAGCTTAGCGCATGGCGGGGAGCTGTTTTTT. The J gene is TRBJ2-2, the V gene TRBV7-6, with no clear D. V shed 0 bases and J shed 7 bases, with 6 bases lying between them. CDR3 length: 13 residues. CDR1 and CDR2 (germline): SGHVS, FNYEAQ.

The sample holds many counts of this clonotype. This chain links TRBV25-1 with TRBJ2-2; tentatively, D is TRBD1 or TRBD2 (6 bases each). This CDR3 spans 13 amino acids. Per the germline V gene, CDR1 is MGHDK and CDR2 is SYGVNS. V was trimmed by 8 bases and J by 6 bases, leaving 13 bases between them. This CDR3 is CASSAGEAGELFF. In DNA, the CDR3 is TGTGCCAGCTCGGCAGGGGAGGCCGGGGAGCTGTTTTTT.

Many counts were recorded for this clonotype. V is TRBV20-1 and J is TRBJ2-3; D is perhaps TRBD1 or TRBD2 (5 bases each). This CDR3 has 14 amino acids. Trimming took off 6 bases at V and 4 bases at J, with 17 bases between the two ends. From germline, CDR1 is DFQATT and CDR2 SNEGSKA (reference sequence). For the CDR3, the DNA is TGCAGTGCCCCGGGGCAGGGTAAATCAGATACGCAGTATTTT. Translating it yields CSAPGQGKSDTQYF.